The 28 T cell receptor beta chains below were found in one sample sequenced in a study of cytomegalovirus exposure and HLA in healthy donors. Generated by immunoSEQ multiplex PCR, the TCRdb table keeps only in-frame clones and is missing some. The profile covers 60,000 or so clones, with roughly 94% appearing a single time and 2% to 2.5% taken by the ten largest. The sample taken for sequencing was PBMCs. The receptors stem from a man between 18 and 35 years old in good health and CMV-seronegative.

The rearrangement joins TRBV5-1 to TRBJ2-3, with TRBD2 identical over 12 bases. The CDR3 has 19 residues. Trimming removed 3 bases from V and 2 bases from J; junction bases left unmatched: 13. The germline gives CDR1 SGHRS, CDR2 YFSETQ. The CDR3 bases are TGCGCCAGCAGCTCTCCCCCGGGACTAGCGGGCCGGTACACAGATACGCAGTATTTT. Encoded protein: CASSSPPGLAGRYTDTQYF.

The chain recombines TRBV7-2 with TRBJ2-4; 7 nucleotides line up with TRBD1. The germline V gene encodes CDR1 SGHTA and CDR2 FQGNSA. CDR3 length: 15 residues. J gave up 7 bases and V 1 base, and 7 bases lay outside the gene matches. The CDR3 loop reads CASSLGQGGFNIQYF. Here the CDR3 DNA reads TGTGCCAGCAGCTTAGGACAGGGCGGTTTTAACATTCAGTACTTC.

This sequence joins TRBV7-9 and TRBJ1-1, with 7 bases identical to TRBD1. The germline CDR1 and CDR2 sequences are SEHNR and FQNEAQ (reference sequence). The CDR3 consists of 15 residues. The V and J ends lost 2 bases and 5 bases, in that order; junction bases with no gene match: 8. The DNA for the CDR3 is TGTGCCAGCAGCTTAACACAGGGGCAGCTGACTGAAGCTTTCTTT. It yields the protein CASSLTQGQLTEAFF.

The chain joins TRBV19 to TRBJ2-1; 7 bases are a match to TRBD1. The CDR3 contains 14 residues. Germline CDR1 and CDR2: LNHDA and SQIVND (reference sequence). V shed 9 bases, J shed 0 bases, and the junction held 5 bases outside the gene matches. The DNA for the CDR3 is TGTGCCAGCCGCCGGGACAGCTCCTACAATGAGCAGTTCTTC. Translation: CASRRDSSYNEQFF.

The V call is TRBV11-1, the J call TRBJ1-3; 9 bases agree with TRBD1. The CDR3 loop spans 17 amino acids. V dropped 3 bases and J dropped 3; count of bases not matched to a gene: 9. Germline CDR1 SGHAT, CDR2 FQDESV (reference sequence). The CDR3: CASSFRTGAKFGNTIYF. The CDR3 DNA follows: TGTGCCAGCAGCTTTAGGACAGGGGCAAAGTTTGGAAACACCATATATTTT.

V is TRBV27 and J is TRBJ2-2, with TRBD1 matching over 9 bases. V gave up 6 bases and J gave up 4 bases; unmatched junction bases: 12. The CDR3 extends over 17 amino acids. The germline V gene encodes CDR1 MNHEY and CDR2 SMNVEV (reference sequence). CDR3 in amino acids: CASSPNSRDRATGELFF. Written as DNA, the CDR3 is TGTGCCAGCAGCCCTAATTCCCGGGACAGGGCCACCGGGGAGCTGTTTTTT.

V gene TRBV6-1 combines with J gene TRBJ1-1; TRBD1 matches 9 bases. CDR3 length: 14 amino acids. Unmatched junction bases numbered 5, after V lost 6 bases and J lost 3 bases. Germline V CDR1 and CDR2: MNHNS, SASEGT. CDR3 sequence reads: CASRETGGYTEAFF. The CDR3 DNA reads TGTGCCAGCAGGGAAACAGGGGGCTACACTGAAGCTTTCTTT.

The chain recombines TRBV15 with TRBJ2-3; 10 nucleotides line up with TRBD2. Unmatched junction bases numbered 5, after V lost 5 bases and J lost 0 bases. Per germline, CDR1 LNHNV and CDR2 YYDKDF (reference sequence). The CDR3 spans 16 residues. The DNA of the CDR3 is TGTGCCACCAGCCGCCGTAGCGGGAGGAGCACAGATACGCAGTATTTT. Amino acid sequence: CATSRRSGRSTDTQYF.

V usage is TRBV30 and J usage is TRBJ2-5; D not certain. This CDR3 comprises 14 residues. Germline V lookup: CDR1 GTSNPN, CDR2 SVGIG (reference sequence). The V gene lost 0 bases and the J gene lost 4 bases, with 12 bases spanning the gap. In DNA form, the CDR3 reads TGTGCCTGGAGTGTAGGCCTACGAGGAGAGACCCAGTACTTC. Amino acid sequence: CAWSVGLRGETQYF.

This rearrangement joins TRBV11-2 to TRBJ2-1, with 7 bases fitting TRBD2. V was pared by 5 bases and J by 3 bases, with 7 bases of the junction left unmatched. This CDR3 contains 15 residues. Germline CDR1 and CDR2: SGHAT and FQNNGV. The CDR3 region is CASSARETLYNEQFF. DNA for the CDR3: TGTGCCAGCAGCGCGCGGGAGACCCTCTACAATGAGCAGTTCTTC.

This chain joins TRBV28 and TRBJ2-1; TRBD2 matches 8 bases. V gave up 4 bases and J gave up 4 bases; unmatched junction bases: 9. The CDR3 contains 16 residues. Per the germline V gene, CDR1 is MDHEN and CDR2 is SYDVKM. The CDR3 bases are TGTGCCAGCAGTTCCAGGGCCGGGGGGGATTACAATGAGCAGTTCTTC. Amino acids: CASSSRAGGDYNEQFF.

J is TRBJ2-7 and V is TRBV7-9; a weak D match, TRBD1 (5 bases). CDR1 and CDR2 (germline): SEHNR, FQNEAQ (reference sequence). The CDR3 spans 12 residues. Trimming took off 1 base at V and 6 bases at J, with 7 bases between the two ends. The CDR3 DNA reads TGTGCCAGCAGCTTAGACAGGACCGAGCAGTACTTC. Translated, it gives CASSLDRTEQYF.

J is TRBJ2-1 and V is TRBV18; perhaps TRBD1 as D (6 bases). Germline assignment: CDR1 KGHSH and CDR2 LQKENI. CDR3 size: 15 residues. Deletions cut 3 bases from V and 4 bases from J, with 13 bases between. CDR3 DNA sequence: TGTGCCAGCTCACCGGCACAGGGCCTTTACAATGAGCAGTTCTTC. Translating it yields CASSPAQGLYNEQFF.

This chain uses TRBV5-1 with TRBJ2-2, with D unclear. Germline V gene data show CDR1 as SGHRS and CDR2 as YFSETQ. This CDR3 spans 14 amino acids. V lost 4 bases and J 2 bases, leaving 9 bases between the germline ends. CDR3 bases: TGCGCCAGCAGCCCGAACACCAACACCGGGGAGCTGTTTTTT. It encodes CASSPNTNTGELFF.

The chain carries TRBV21-1 and TRBJ1-2; the table's D call, TRBD1, has no DNA check behind it. TRBV21-1 is tagged as a pseudogene. CDR3 length: 12 residues. CDR3 nucleotides: TGTGCCAGCAGCTACCGCCAGGGGCTTAGCACCTTC. Residues: CASSYRQGLSTF.

The J gene is TRBJ2-7, the V gene TRBV5-4, with a possible D match to TRBD2 (6 bases). Per the germline V gene, CDR1 is SGHNT and CDR2 is YYREEE (reference sequence). The CDR3 is made up of 13 amino acids. V lost 5 bases, J lost 6 bases, and 15 bases lay in between. The CDR3 DNA sequence: TGTGCCAGCAGTTCGGGGGAGCTCCTCGAGCAGTACTTC. Translation gives CASSSGELLEQYF.

The rearrangement links TRBV7-8 to TRBJ2-1; perhaps TRBD2 as D (6 bases). The CDR3 totals 15 residues. Deletions cut 2 bases from V and 4 bases from J, with 12 bases between. From germline, CDR1 is SGHVS and CDR2 FQNEAQ. The CDR3 DNA follows: TGTGCCAGCAGCTTACTAGCGAGTAGTTACAATGAGCAGTTCTTC. It is translated as CASSLLASSYNEQFF.

CDR3: CASSRDRVFEKLFF. CDR3 in DNA: TGTGCCAGCAGCCGGGACAGGGTCTTTGAAAAACTGTTTTTT. This rearrangement joins TRBV6-5 to TRBJ1-4; 9 nucleotides align to TRBD1. The CDR3 totals 14 residues. V lost 6 bases and J lost 7; bases outside the gene matches: 6. Germline CDR1 is MNHEY and CDR2 is SVGAGI.

This chain connects TRBV7-9 to TRBJ2-3; TRBD2 aligns across 11 bases. Germline CDR1 SEHNR, CDR2 FQNEAQ (reference sequence). V dropped 5 bases and J dropped 5; count of bases not matched to a gene: 18. The CDR3 consists of 19 residues. CDR3 in DNA: TGTGCCAGCAGCAAAGATACTAGCGGGAGAATTGGGTGGGGAGATACGCAGTATTTT. Protein sequence: CASSKDTSGRIGWGDTQYF.

The chain is built from TRBV7-2 and TRBJ1-2; perhaps TRBD1 as D (5 bases). This CDR3 is built from 15 residues. Germline V gene data show CDR1 as SGHTA and CDR2 as FQGNSA. V lost 2 bases, J lost 6 bases, and 16 bases lay in between. The CDR3 region has the DNA TGTGCCAGCAGCTTAATGGGGGGGATCTCGGATGGCTACACCTTC. Protein product: CASSLMGGISDGYTF.

This CDR3 reads CASSPSGSRPSTDTQYF. CDR3 bases: TGTGCCAGCAGCCCTAGCGGGAGTAGGCCTAGTACAGATACGCAGTATTTT. This chain connects TRBV28 to TRBJ2-3; TRBD2 matches at 10 bases. CDR1 MDHEN and CDR2 SYDVKM come from the germline V gene. V shed 6 bases, J shed 3 bases, and the junction held 12 bases outside the gene matches. This CDR3 comprises 17 residues.

V gene TRBV2 combines with J gene TRBJ1-2; 7 bases are shared with TRBD1. Losses at the gene ends were 5 bases for V and 4 bases for J; bases not matched to a gene: 7. The CDR3 covers 14 residues. Germline V lookup: CDR1 SNHLY, CDR2 FYNNEI. Written as DNA, the CDR3 is TGTGCCAGCAGTCCGACGACAGGGCTCTATGGCTACACCTTC. This encodes CASSPTTGLYGYTF. The whole variable domain, filled in from reference TRBV2 and TRBJ1-2, reads EPEVTQTPSHQVTQMGQEVILRCVPISNHLYFYWYRQILGQKVEFLVSFYNNEISEKSEIFDDQFSVERPDGSNFTLKIRSTKLEDSAMYFCASSPTTGLYGYTFGSGTRLTVV.

The rearrangement joins TRBV29-1 to TRBJ2-1, with 9 bases identical to TRBD2. Germline CDR1 reads SQVTM; CDR2 reads ANQGSEA. The CDR3 sequence is 16 residues long. J lost 2 bases, V lost 0 bases, and 5 bases had no gene match. CDR3 nucleotide sequence: TGCAGCGTTGAAGATGATGCTAGCGGGACCTACAATGAGCAGTTCTTC. Protein: CSVEDDASGTYNEQFF.

This rearrangement joins TRBV6-5 to TRBJ1-4; no clear D gene. This CDR3 comprises 14 residues. Between the trimmed V and J ends, which lost 5 bases and 2 bases, there was a span of 9 bases. From germline, CDR1 is MNHEY and CDR2 SVGAGI. The CDR3: CASSRGSTNEKLFF. CDR3 coding DNA: TGTGCCAGCAGTCGAGGGTCCACTAATGAAAAACTGTTTTTT.

This chain connects TRBV30 to TRBJ1-1, with D unresolved. V was clipped by 0 bases and J by 6 bases, with 5 bases between them. Germline values: CDR1 GTSNPN, CDR2 SVGIG (reference sequence). This CDR3 is 11 amino acids long. This CDR3 is CAWSVRAEAFF. CDR3 nucleotides: TGTGCCTGGAGTGTACGCGCTGAAGCTTTCTTT.

The V and J genes are TRBV5-1 and TRBJ2-2; 8 nucleotides match TRBD1. Germline V gene lookup returns CDR1 SGHRS and CDR2 YFSETQ. There are 14 residues in the CDR3. V was pared by 6 bases and J by 1 base, with 2 bases of the junction left unmatched. CDR3 in DNA: TGCGCCAGCAACGACAGGGGGAACACCGGGGAGCTGTTTTTT. Protein: CASNDRGNTGELFF. Variable domain in full (rest from reference TRBV5-1 and TRBJ2-2): KAGVTQTPRYLIKTRGQQVTLSCSPISGHRSVSWYQQTPGQGLQFLFEYFSETQRNKGNFPGRFSGRQFSNSRSEMNVSTLELGDSALYLCASNDRGNTGELFFGEGSRLTVL.

The V gene is TRBV5-6, the J gene TRBJ2-3; 8 nucleotides agree with TRBD2. The V segment lost 7 bases and the J segment 3 bases; nucleotides outside the gene matches: 13. Germline assignment: CDR1 SGHDT and CDR2 YYEEEE. The CDR3 consists of 16 residues. CDR3 sequence (DNA): TGTGCCAGCTCCCAGAGGGTTGGCGGGAGGACAGATACGCAGTATTTT. Translating gives CASSQRVGGRTDTQYF. Full variable domain (remainder filled in from reference TRBV5-6 and TRBJ2-3): DAGVTQSPTHLIKTRGQQVTLRCSPKSGHDTVSWYQQALGQGPQFIFQYYEEEERQRGNFPDRFSGHQFPNYSSELNVNALLLGDSALYLCASSQRVGGRTDTQYFGPGTRLTVL.

The chain links TRBV28 to TRBJ2-5, with a possible D match to TRBD1 (5 bases). Trimming took 5 bases from V and 8 from J, leaving 12 bases between them. The CDR3 length is 12 residues. Germline CDR1 is MDHEN and CDR2 is SYDVKM. The CDR3 nucleotides are TGTGCCAGCAGTCAACCAGGGTACACCCAGTACTTC. It encodes CASSQPGYTQYF.